This is a list of T cell receptor beta chains from one sample in a study of T cell responses to AZD1222 COVID-19 vaccine. Only in-frame clones appear in the TCRdb table, and some are missing; sequencing was by immunoSEQ multiplex PCR. The top ten clones hold approximately 9.3% of a sample with around 110,000 clones, around 92% of them seen once. Material: peripheral blood, obtained 28 days after the second AZD1222 dose. Every receptor here comes from an adult who received the AZD1222 COVID-19 vaccine. Both conserved end residues are part of each CDR3. D genes are given only for firm matches. Only some rows state a clone size, as once, few, many or a class for expanded clones.

size	V	D	J	DNA	CDR3
NA	TRBV7-3	NA	TRBJ1-1	TGTGCCAGCAGCCCGGGGATCAACACTGAAGCTTTCTTT	CASSPGINTEAFF
once	TRBV30	TRBD2	TRBJ2-1	TGTGCCTGGAGTCGGCTTAGACTAGCGGGTCGCTCCTACAATGAGCAGTTCTTC	CAWSRLRLAGRSYNEQFF
NA	TRBV15	NA	TRBJ1-5	TGTGCCACCAGGAGGGGCAATCAGCCCCAGCATTTT	CATRRGNQPQHF
NA	TRBV5-8	NA	TRBJ2-3	TGTGCCACCACTGAACTTGGGGGTGCCACAGATACGCAGTATTTT	CATTELGGATDTQYF
NA	TRBV2	NA	TRBJ1-2	TGTGCCAGCACCCAACAGGACGGACGCTATGGCTACACCTTC	CASTQQDGRYGYTF
NA	TRBV27	TRBD2	TRBJ2-2	TGTGCCAGCAGTCCTCGGACTAGCTTTGACGGGGAGCTGTTTTTT	CASSPRTSFDGELFF
NA	TRBV28	TRBD1	TRBJ2-7	TGTGCCAGCAGTTTTAGAGGGGGCCGTGTCGAGCAGTACTTC	CASSFRGGRVEQYF
once	TRBV12-3/TRBV12-4	NA	TRBJ2-7	TGTGCCAGCAGTTTCGCTGGTCGGTACGAGCAGTACTTC	CASSFAGRYEQYF
NA	TRBV2	NA	TRBJ1-1	TGTGCCAGCAGCTCGACAGCCATGAACACTGAAGCTTTCTTT	CASSSTAMNTEAFF
NA	TRBV2	NA	TRBJ2-2	TGTGCCAGCAGTGAAGTGGCCGCCTACACCGGGGAGCTGTTTTTT	CASSEVAAYTGELFF
NA	TRBV10-3	TRBD2	TRBJ2-5	TGTGCCATCAGTCCTCGGCGAGCGGGGCGGGAGACCCAGTACTTC	CAISPRRAGRETQYF
NA	TRBV7-8	NA	TRBJ1-5	TGTGCCAGCAGCCAGAACCCAGGGGGCAATCAGCCCCAGCATTTT	CASSQNPGGNQPQHF
NA	TRBV24-1	NA	TRBJ1-1	TGTGCCACCAGTGACCCCGGGGGTAGGGCTTTCTTT	CATSDPGGRAFF
NA	TRBV2	NA	TRBJ2-7	TGTGCCAGCAGTGTAGGGGGTGGGGCGGGAAACTCCTACGAGCAGTACTTC	CASSVGGGAGNSYEQYF
once	TRBV7-9	NA	TRBJ1-4	TGTGCCAGCAGCTTATTAGGAGAAGCGGGTGAAAAACTGTTTTTT	CASSLLGEAGEKLFF
NA	TRBV7-6	NA	TRBJ2-2	TGTGCCAGCAGCGAGGGGCTCACCGGGGAGCTGTTTTTT	CASSEGLTGELFF
NA	TRBV6-5	TRBD1	TRBJ1-1	TGTGCCAGCAGTTCCCCACAGGGGAAAACTGAAGCTTTCTTT	CASSSPQGKTEAFF
NA	TRBV18	NA	TRBJ1-4	TGTGCCAGCTCACCGAATCTAGTTGCAACTAATGAAAAACTGTTTTTT	CASSPNLVATNEKLFF
NA	TRBV19	NA	TRBJ2-7	TGTGCCAGTAGTATAAGGTTGGGGGGATCCGACGAGCAGTACTTC	CASSIRLGGSDEQYF
once	TRBV15	TRBD1	TRBJ1-1	TGTGCCACCGGAAAAATCGACAGGGGAACTGAAGCTTTCTTT	CATGKIDRGTEAFF
NA	TRBV6-1	NA	TRBJ1-5	TGTGCCAGCAGTGAACAGCCTATTAATCAGCCCCAGCATTTT	CASSEQPINQPQHF
NA	TRBV11-3	TRBD1	TRBJ1-2	TGTGCCAGCAGCTTACCAGGGGGCGACGGCTACACCTTC	CASSLPGGDGYTF
NA	TRBV11-2	NA	TRBJ1-5	TGTGCCAGCAGTCTTGGACAGAGCAATCAGCCCCAGCATTTT	CASSLGQSNQPQHF
NA	TRBV27	TRBD1	TRBJ2-7	TGTGCCAGCAGTTTTCTCGGACAGGCCCGACCCTACGAGCAGTACTTC	CASSFLGQARPYEQYF
NA	TRBV9	NA	TRBJ2-7	TGTGCCAGCAGCGTAGTCGGCGGAGGCCCTTACGAGCAGTACTTC	CASSVVGGGPYEQYF
NA	TRBV5-1	NA	TRBJ1-2	TGCGCCAGCAGCCTACAGGCGGGAGACTATGGCTACACCTTC	CASSLQAGDYGYTF
NA	TRBV19	NA	TRBJ1-5	TGTGCCAGTAGTGGACCTAGGACTCAGCCCCAGCATTTT	CASSGPRTQPQHF
NA	TRBV19	TRBD1	TRBJ1-3	TGTGCCAGTTCCGCAGGGGGGGGAACAGGAAACACCATATATTTT	CASSAGGGTGNTIYF
NA	TRBV7-6	NA	TRBJ1-5	TGTGCCAGCAGCTTAGAACCGTTACAGCCCCAGCATTTT	CASSLEPLQPQHF
NA	TRBV2	NA	TRBJ1-2	TGTGCCAGCAAGGGCGCGGCAGCCAATATCTATGGCTACACCTTC	CASKGAAANIYGYTF
NA	TRBV7-9	NA	TRBJ1-1	TGTGCCAGCATCGAAACGGGTACTGGGGGAATGAACACTGAAGCTTTCTTT	CASIETGTGGMNTEAFF
NA	TRBV19	TRBD1	TRBJ1-2	TGTGCCAGTAGTCCGACAGGGGGCGACTATGGCTACACCTTC	CASSPTGGDYGYTF
NA	TRBV19	TRBD1	TRBJ1-5	TGTGCCAGTAGTATGCCCGGGACAGGGCTTGTCAATCAGCCCCAGCATTTT	CASSMPGTGLVNQPQHF
NA	TRBV3-1/TRBV3-2	NA	TRBJ1-3	TGTGCCAGCAGCCAATCACGGGGCCCTGGAAACACCATATATTTT	CASSQSRGPGNTIYF
NA	TRBV7-8	TRBD2	TRBJ2-7	TGTGCCAGCAGCTTAGGGACTAGTATTTACGAGCAGTACTTC	CASSLGTSIYEQYF
NA	TRBV5-6	TRBD2	TRBJ2-5	TGTGCCAGCAGCTTGGATGGACTAGCGCCCGGGGAGACCCAGTACTTC	CASSLDGLAPGETQYF
NA	TRBV12-5	NA	TRBJ1-4	TGTGCTAGTGGTTCCCAGCGGGGTAATGAAAAACTGTTTTTT	CASGSQRGNEKLFF
NA	TRBV4-1	NA	TRBJ1-5	TGCGCCAGCAGCCAACCTTTGGATCAGCCCCAGCATTTT	CASSQPLDQPQHF
NA	TRBV7-3	NA	TRBJ1-2	TGTGCCAGCAGCTCACTCCCAGGGACATCGGTTTCTGGCTACACCTTC	CASSSLPGTSVSGYTF
NA	TRBV6-5	NA	TRBJ1-6	TGTGCCAGCCCAGGGGCCCCGAATAATTCACCCCTCCACTTT	CASPGAPNNSPLHF
NA	TRBV2	NA	TRBJ1-5	TGTGCCAGCAGTGGGGACGGGCATCAGCCCCAGCATTTT	CASSGDGHQPQHF
NA	TRBV2	NA	TRBJ2-1	TGTGCCAGCAGTGAAGTGAGGGAGACTCCTAATGAGCAGTTCTTC	CASSEVRETPNEQFF
NA	TRBV7-3	NA	TRBJ2-1	TGTGCCAGCAGCCCTCGTCAGGGAAATGAGCAGTTCTTC	CASSPRQGNEQFF
NA	TRBV18	NA	TRBJ2-1	TGTGCCAGCTCACCTTGGGGGATTTCCTACAATGAGCAGTTCTTC	CASSPWGISYNEQFF
NA	TRBV6-4	NA	TRBJ2-1	TGTGCCAGCAGTAGCGGGTTCGGCAATGAGCAGTTCTTC	CASSSGFGNEQFF
NA	TRBV6-2/TRBV6-3	NA	TRBJ1-6	TGTGCCAGCAGTTACTCTAGCGAGAACTCACCCCTCCACTTT	CASSYSSENSPLHF
NA	TRBV18	NA	TRBJ1-4	TGTGCCAGCTCACCACGGGAGGGTCCTAATGAAAAACTGTTTTTT	CASSPREGPNEKLFF
once	TRBV6-2/TRBV6-3	NA	TRBJ2-1	TGTGCCAGCAGTTACTTCGGGAATGAGCAGTTCTTC	CASSYFGNEQFF
NA	TRBV15	TRBD1	TRBJ1-5	TGTGCCACCAGCAGAGGCCCGGGACAGAGCAATCAGCCCCAGCATTTT	CATSRGPGQSNQPQHF
NA	TRBV12-3/TRBV12-4	NA	TRBJ1-1	TGTGCCAGCAGTTTAGAGGTCCCGAGGGCTTTCTTT	CASSLEVPRAFF
few	TRBV4-1	NA	TRBJ2-1	TGCGCCAGCAGCCAAGCCCCCGTTTTAGATTATTTAGATGAGCAGTTCTTC	CASSQAPVLDYLDEQFF
once	TRBV25-1	NA	TRBJ1-1	TGTGCCAGCAGTGGCACAGGTTTCACTGAAGCTTTCTTT	CASSGTGFTEAFF
NA	TRBV10-3	TRBD2	TRBJ2-1	TGTGCCATCAGTGAGGGGCTAGCGGGGGGACATGAGCAGTTCTTC	CAISEGLAGGHEQFF
once	TRBV3-1/TRBV3-2	NA	TRBJ1-4	TGTGCCAGCAGCCAAGCCCCTGGGGGTGTGGGGGGAGGCGAAAAACTGTTTTTT	CASSQAPGGVGGGEKLFF